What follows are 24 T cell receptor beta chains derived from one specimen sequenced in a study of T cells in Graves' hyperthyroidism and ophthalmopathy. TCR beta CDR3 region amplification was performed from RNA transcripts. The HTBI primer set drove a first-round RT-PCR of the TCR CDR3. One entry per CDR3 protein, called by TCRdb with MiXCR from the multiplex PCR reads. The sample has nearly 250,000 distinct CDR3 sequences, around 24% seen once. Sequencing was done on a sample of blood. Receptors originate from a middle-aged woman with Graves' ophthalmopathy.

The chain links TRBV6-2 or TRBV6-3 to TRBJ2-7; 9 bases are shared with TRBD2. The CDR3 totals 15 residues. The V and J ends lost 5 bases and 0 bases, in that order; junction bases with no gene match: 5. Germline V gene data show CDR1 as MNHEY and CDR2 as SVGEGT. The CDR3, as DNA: TGTGCCAGCAGTAAACAGCGGGAGGACTCCTACGAGCAGTACTTC. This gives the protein CASSKQREDSYEQYF.

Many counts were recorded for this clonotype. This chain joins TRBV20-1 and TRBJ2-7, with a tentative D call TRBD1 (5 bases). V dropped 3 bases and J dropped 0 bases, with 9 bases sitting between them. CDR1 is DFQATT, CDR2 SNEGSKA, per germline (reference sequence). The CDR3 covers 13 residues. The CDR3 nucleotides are TGCAGTGCTAGTTTTGACAGCTCCTACGAGCAGTACTTC. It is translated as CSASFDSSYEQYF.

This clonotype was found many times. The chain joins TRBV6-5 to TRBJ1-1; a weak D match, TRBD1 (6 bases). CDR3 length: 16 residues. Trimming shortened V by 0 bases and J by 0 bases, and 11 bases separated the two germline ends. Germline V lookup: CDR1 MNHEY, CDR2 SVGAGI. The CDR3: CASSYSQGHLNTEAFF. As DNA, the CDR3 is TGTGCCAGCAGTTACTCCCAGGGACACCTGAACACTGAAGCTTTCTTT.

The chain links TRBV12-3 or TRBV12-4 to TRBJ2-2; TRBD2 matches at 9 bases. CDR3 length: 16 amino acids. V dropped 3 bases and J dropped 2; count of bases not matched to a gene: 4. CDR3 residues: CASSFRTSENTGELFF. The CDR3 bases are TGTGCCAGCAGTTTTCGGACTAGCGAAAACACCGGGGAGCTGTTTTTT.

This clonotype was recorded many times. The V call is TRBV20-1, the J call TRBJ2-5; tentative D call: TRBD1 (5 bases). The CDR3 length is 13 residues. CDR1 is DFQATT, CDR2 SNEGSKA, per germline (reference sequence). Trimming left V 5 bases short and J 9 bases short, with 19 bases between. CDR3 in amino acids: CSAPADKGMAQYF. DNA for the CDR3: TGCAGTGCTCCCGCGGACAAGGGCATGGCCCAGTACTTC.

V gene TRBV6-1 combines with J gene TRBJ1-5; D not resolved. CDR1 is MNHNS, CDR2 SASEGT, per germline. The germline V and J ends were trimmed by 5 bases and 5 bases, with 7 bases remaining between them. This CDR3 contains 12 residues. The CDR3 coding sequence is TGTGCCAGCAGTCCTCAAGATCAGCCCCAGCATTTT. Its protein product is CASSPQDQPQHF.

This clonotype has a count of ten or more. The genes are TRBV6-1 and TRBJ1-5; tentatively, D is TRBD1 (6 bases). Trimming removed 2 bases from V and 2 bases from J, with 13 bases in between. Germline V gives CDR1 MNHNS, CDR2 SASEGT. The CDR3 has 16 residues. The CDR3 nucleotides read TGTGCCAGCAGTGAATACGTGACAGGACGCAATCAGCCCCAGCATTTT. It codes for CASSEYVTGRNQPQHF.

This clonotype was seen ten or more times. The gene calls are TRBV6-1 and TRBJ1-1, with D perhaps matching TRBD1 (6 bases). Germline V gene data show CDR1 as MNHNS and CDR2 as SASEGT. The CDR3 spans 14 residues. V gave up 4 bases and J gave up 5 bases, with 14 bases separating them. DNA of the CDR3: TGTGCCAGCAGTGCGACAGGCGGGAGGACTGAAGCTTTCTTT. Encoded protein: CASSATGGRTEAFF.

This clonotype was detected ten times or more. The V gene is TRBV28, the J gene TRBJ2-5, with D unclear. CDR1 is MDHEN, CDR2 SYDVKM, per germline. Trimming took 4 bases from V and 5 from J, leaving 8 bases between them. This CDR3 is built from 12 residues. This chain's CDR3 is CASSSIIETQYF. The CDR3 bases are TGTGCCAGCAGTTCGATCATTGAGACCCAGTACTTC.

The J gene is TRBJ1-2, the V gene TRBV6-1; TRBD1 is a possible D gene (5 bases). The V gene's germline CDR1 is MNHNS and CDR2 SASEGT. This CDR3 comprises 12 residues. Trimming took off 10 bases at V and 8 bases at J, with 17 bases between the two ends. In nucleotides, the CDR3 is TGTGCCATCTATGGGGGTACAGGCGGCTACACCTTC. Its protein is CAIYGGTGGYTF.

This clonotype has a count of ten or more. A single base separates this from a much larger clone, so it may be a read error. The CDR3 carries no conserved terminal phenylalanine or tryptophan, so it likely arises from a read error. This CDR3 reads CASGHYGQGYTEAFL. The CDR3 DNA reads TGTGCCAGCGGCCACTATGGACAGGGGTACACTGAAGCTTTCCTT. The V call is TRBV27, the J call TRBJ1-1; TRBD1 matches 9 bases. The CDR3 contains 15 residues. CDR1 and CDR2 from the germline V gene are MNHEY and SMNVEV (reference sequence). J gave up 3 bases and V 8 bases, and 10 bases lay outside the gene matches.

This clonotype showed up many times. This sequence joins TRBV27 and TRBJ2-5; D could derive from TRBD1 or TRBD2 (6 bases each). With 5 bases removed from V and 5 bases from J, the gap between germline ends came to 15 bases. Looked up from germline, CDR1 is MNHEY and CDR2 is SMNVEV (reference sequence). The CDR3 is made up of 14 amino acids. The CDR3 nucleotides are TGTGCCAGCAGTAGGGGGACTGCGGCTGAGACCCAGTACTTC. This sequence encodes CASSRGTAAETQYF.

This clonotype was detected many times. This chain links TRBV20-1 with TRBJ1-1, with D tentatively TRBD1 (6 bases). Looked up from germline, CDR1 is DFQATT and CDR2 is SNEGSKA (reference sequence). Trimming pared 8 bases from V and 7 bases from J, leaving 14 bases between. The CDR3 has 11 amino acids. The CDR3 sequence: CSPTGPFEAFF. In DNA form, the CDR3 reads TGCAGTCCAACAGGGCCATTTGAAGCTTTCTTT.

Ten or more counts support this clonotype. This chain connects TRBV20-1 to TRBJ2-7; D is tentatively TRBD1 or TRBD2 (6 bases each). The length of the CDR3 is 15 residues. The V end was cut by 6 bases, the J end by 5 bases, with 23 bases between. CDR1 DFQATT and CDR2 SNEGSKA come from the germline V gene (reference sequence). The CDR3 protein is CSAPTPLAQGNEQYF. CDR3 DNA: TGCAGTGCCCCTACCCCCCTAGCGCAGGGGAACGAGCAGTACTTC.

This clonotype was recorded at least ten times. Here the CDR3 DNA reads TGTGCCAGCAGTCTAGACGGGACAGGGACGGGGGAGACCCAGTACTTC. It encodes CASSLDGTGTGETQYF. V usage is TRBV6-5 and J usage is TRBJ2-5, with TRBD1 matching 9 bases. Looked up from germline, CDR1 is MNHEY and CDR2 is SVGAGI. The CDR3 covers 16 residues. Trimming cost V 5 bases and J 5 bases; bases outside gene matches: 12.

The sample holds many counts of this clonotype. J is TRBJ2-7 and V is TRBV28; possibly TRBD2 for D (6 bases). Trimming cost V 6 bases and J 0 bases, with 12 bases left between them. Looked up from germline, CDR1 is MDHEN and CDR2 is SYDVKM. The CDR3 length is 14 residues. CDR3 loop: CASREGLSSYEQYF. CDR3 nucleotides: TGTGCCAGCAGGGAGGGACTGAGCTCCTACGAGCAGTACTTC.

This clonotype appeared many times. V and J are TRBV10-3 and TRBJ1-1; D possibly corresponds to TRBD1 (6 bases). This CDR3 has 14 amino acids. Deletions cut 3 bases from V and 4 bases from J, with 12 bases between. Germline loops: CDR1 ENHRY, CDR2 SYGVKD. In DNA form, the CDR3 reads TGTGCCATCAGTGATGCAGGGGAGACCACTGAAGCTTTCTTT. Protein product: CAISDAGETTEAFF.

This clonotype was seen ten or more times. The CDR3 DNA sequence: TGTGCCAGCAGCTTGGGACAGGGGGCATTGGAGACCCAGTACTTC. Protein: CASSLGQGALETQYF. The genes are TRBV7-8 and TRBJ2-5; 12 bases are shared with TRBD1. With V trimmed by 3 bases and J by 5 bases, 4 bases remained unmatched. Germline CDR1 and CDR2: SGHVS and FQNEAQ. This CDR3 has 15 residues.

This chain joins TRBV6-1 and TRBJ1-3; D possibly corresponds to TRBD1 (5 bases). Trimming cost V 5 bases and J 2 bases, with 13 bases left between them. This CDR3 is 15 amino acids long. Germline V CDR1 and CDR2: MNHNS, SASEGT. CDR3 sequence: CASSHGGGAGNTIYF. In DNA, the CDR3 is TGTGCCAGCAGTCATGGGGGAGGGGCTGGAAACACCATATATTTT.

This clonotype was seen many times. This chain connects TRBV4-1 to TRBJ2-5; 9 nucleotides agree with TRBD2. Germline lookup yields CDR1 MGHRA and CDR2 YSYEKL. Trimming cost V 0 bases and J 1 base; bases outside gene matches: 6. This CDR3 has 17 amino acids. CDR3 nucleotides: TGCGCCAGCAGCCAAGATTGGCCGGGACTAGCCCAAGAGACCCAGTACTTC. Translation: CASSQDWPGLAQETQYF.

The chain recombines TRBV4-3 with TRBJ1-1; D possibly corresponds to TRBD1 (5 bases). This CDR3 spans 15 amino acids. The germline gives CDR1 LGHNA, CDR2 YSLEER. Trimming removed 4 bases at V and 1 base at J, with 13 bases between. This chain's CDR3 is CASSPGKGPNTEAFF. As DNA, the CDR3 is TGCGCCAGCAGCCCAGGGAAGGGGCCGAACACTGAAGCTTTCTTT.

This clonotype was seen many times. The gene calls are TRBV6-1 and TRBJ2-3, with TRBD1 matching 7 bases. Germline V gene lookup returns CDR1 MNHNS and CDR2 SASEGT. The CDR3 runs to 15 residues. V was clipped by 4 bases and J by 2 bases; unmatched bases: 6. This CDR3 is CASSGQGTATDTQYF. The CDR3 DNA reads TGTGCCAGCAGTGGGCAGGGGACAGCCACAGATACGCAGTATTTT.

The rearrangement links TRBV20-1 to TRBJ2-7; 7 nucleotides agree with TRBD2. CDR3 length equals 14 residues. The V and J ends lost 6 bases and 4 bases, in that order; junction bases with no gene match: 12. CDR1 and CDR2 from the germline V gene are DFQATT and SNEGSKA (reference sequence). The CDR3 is CSASGRVGLYEQYF. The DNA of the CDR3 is TGCAGTGCCAGTGGGAGGGTTGGTTTGTACGAGCAGTACTTC.

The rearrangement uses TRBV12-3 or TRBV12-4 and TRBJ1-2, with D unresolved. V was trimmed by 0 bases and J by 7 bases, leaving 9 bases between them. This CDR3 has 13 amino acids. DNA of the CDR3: TGTGCCAGCAGTTTAGCGGATTCGGCTGGCTACACCTTC. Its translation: CASSLADSAGYTF.